The T cell receptor (beta chain) described here comes from a study of blood T cells in healthy people across ages. The study's findings and limits: Per million T cells, TCR beta diversity dropped about linearly as age rose.

It was with a sample-barcoded 5' primer and a J-beta primer mix that a second PCR of about 7 to 12 cycles was run. TCRdb called the 5' RACE reads again in MiXCR, with one record for every CDR3 protein. The sample includes about 1.7 million distinct CDR3 sequences, 28% of them seen just once. Only a few counts were recorded for this clonotype. Its matching antigen is unknown. Between the trimmed V and J ends, which lost 5 bases and 11 bases, there was a span of 24 bases. The CDR3 is 15 amino acids. Germline V gives CDR1 MNHEY, CDR2 SMNVEV (reference sequence). The chain joins TRBV27 to TRBJ2-5; D perhaps matches TRBD2 (6 bases). The TCR was taken from a woman between 25 and 40 years old in good health. The sequencing sample was made of blood. CDR3 loop: CASSRPGLRHNEQYF. DNA of the CDR3: TGTGCCAGCAGTCGCCCGGGACTCCGCCACAATGAGCAGTACTTC.